This entry is about one TCR beta chain. V was clipped by 5 bases and J by 7 bases; unmatched bases: 11. The CDR3 has 15 residues. CDR1 SGHTA and CDR2 FQGNSA come from the germline V gene. Diagnosing involved the use of clinical symptoms, serum thyroxine and TRAb, thyroid ultrasound and orbital computed tomography. Authors of the study amplified TCR beta CDR3 regions from RNA transcripts. HTBI primers were used for first-round RT-PCR of the TCR CDR3. TCRdb reanalysed the multiplex PCR reads using MiXCR and keeps one entry per CDR3 protein. The table shows fewer than 400,000 distinct CDR3 sequences, with about 14% occurring only once. This specimen comes from a study of T cells in Graves' hyperthyroidism and ophthalmopathy.

Sequencing used blood. The chain has TRBV7-2 and TRBJ1-2; 9 nucleotides line up with TRBD1. This TCR was recovered from a man aged 50 or older with Graves' ophthalmopathy. The DNA for the CDR3 is TGTGCCAGCAGCCACAAACCGGGACAGGGCTCTGGCTACACCTTC. As protein: CASSHKPGQGSGYTF.